The 31 T cell receptor beta chains reported below all come from one sample, sequenced in a study of blood T cells in healthy people across ages. Next came a second PCR, run for about 6 to 12 cycles, which used a sample-barcoded 5' primer along with a J-beta primer mix. One entry per CDR3 protein results from TCRdb running MiXCR on the 5' RACE reads. The data hold 1.6 million or so distinct CDR3 sequences, with roughly a third observed a single time. The specimen was blood. Source of these receptors: a woman aged 25-40 years in good health.

This clonotype was counted between two and nine times. The chain recombines TRBV27 with TRBJ2-7; 7 bases agree with TRBD2. This CDR3 has 14 amino acids. The germline V gene encodes CDR1 MNHEY and CDR2 SMNVEV (reference sequence). Losses at the gene ends were 2 bases for V and 7 bases for J; bases not matched to a gene: 8. CDR3 loop: CASSLRLAVGEQYF. DNA of the CDR3: TGTGCCAGCAGTTTAAGGCTAGCGGTGGGAGAGCAGTACTTC.

The rearrangement links TRBV12-3 or TRBV12-4 to TRBJ2-3, with 12 bases matching TRBD2. This CDR3 has 16 amino acids. J lost 1 base, V lost 6 bases, and 5 bases had no gene match. The DNA for the CDR3 is TGTGCCAGCAGCAAGCTAGCGGGGGGGGGCACAGATACGCAGTATTTT. Its translation is CASSKLAGGGTDTQYF.

This chain uses TRBV4-1 with TRBJ2-7, with 9 positions matching TRBD1. Germline V gene sequence: CDR1 MGHRA, CDR2 YSYEKL. V lost 0 bases and J lost 5; bases outside the gene matches: 11. CDR3 length: 17 residues. DNA of the CDR3: TGCGCCAGCAGCCAAGACTACGCCGGGACAGGGCGGCACGAGCAGTACTTC. The encoded protein is CASSQDYAGTGRHEQYF.

In its sample, this clonotype was seen many times. The J gene is TRBJ2-7, the V gene TRBV10-3; D is perhaps TRBD2 (6 bases). Trimming shortened V by 2 bases and J by 1 base, and 9 bases separated the two germline ends. CDR3 size: 14 residues. The germline gives CDR1 ENHRY, CDR2 SYGVKD. In DNA form, the CDR3 reads TGTGCCATCAGTGAGGCTAGCGTTTCCTACGAGCAGTACTTC. Protein product: CAISEASVSYEQYF.

This clonotype was counted ten times or more. This chain links TRBV20-1 with TRBJ2-5; D uncertain. From germline, CDR1 is DFQATT and CDR2 SNEGSKA (reference sequence). The CDR3 is 12 amino acids. Trimming pared 6 bases from V and 4 bases from J, leaving 12 bases between. Here the CDR3 reads CSAPRVGETQYF. The CDR3 DNA is TGCAGTGCCCCAAGGGTGGGAGAGACCCAGTACTTC.

A remark on this clonotype: This may come from a read error, since a much larger clone is one base off. The rearrangement links TRBV10-3 to TRBJ2-7; D might be TRBD2 (7 bases). The J call is doubtful: the DNA matches TRBJ2-5 better. The CDR3 length is 14 residues. Per germline, CDR1 ENHRY and CDR2 SYGVKD. CDR3: CAIGGGTLQETQYF. In nucleotides, the CDR3 is TGTGCCATCGGGGGGGGCACTCTCCAAGAGACCCAGTACTTC.

The chain employs TRBV27 and TRBJ1-2; TRBD1 is a possible D gene (5 bases). This CDR3 has 12 residues. The germline V and J ends were trimmed by 3 bases and 8 bases, with 10 bases remaining between them. Germline CDR1 MNHEY, CDR2 SMNVEV (reference sequence). In DNA, the CDR3 is TGTGCCAGCAGTTTCGAGGGGAAGGGCTACACCTTC. This sequence encodes CASSFEGKGYTF.

The chain joins TRBV20-1 to TRBJ1-2, with D perhaps matching TRBD1 (6 bases). Germline CDR1 reads DFQATT; CDR2 reads SNEGSKA (reference sequence). V was shortened by 4 bases and J by 6 bases, with 12 bases between the two germline ends. This CDR3 region has 12 residues. CDR3 residues: CSATPGANGYTF. The CDR3 DNA is TGCAGTGCTACCCCAGGGGCCAATGGCTACACCTTC.

The chain uses TRBV20-1 and TRBJ2-7; 13 bases are a match to TRBD2. This CDR3 comprises 15 residues. The germline V gene has CDR1 DFQATT and CDR2 SNEGSKA (reference sequence). With V trimmed by 0 bases and J by 6 bases, 5 bases remained unmatched. CDR3 coding DNA: TGCAGTGCTAGAGACCGGGGACTAGCGGGGTTCGAGCAGTACTTC. Translated, it gives CSARDRGLAGFEQYF.

This clonotype was detected ten times or more. This chain uses TRBV4-1 with TRBJ2-5; no clear D. There are 13 residues in the CDR3. Trimming removed 3 bases at V and 3 bases at J, with 8 bases between. Germline V gives CDR1 MGHRA, CDR2 YSYEKL. CDR3 residues: CASSHPLEETQYF. CDR3 bases: TGCGCCAGCAGCCATCCCTTAGAAGAGACCCAGTACTTC.

This clonotype was detected a few times. The DNA of the CDR3 is TGCAGTGCAGGGGGGCCGAGCGGGGGGACCTACGAGCAGTACTTC. It encodes CSAGGPSGGTYEQYF. The chain is built from TRBV20-1 and TRBJ2-7, with 9 positions matching TRBD2. Losses at the gene ends were 6 bases for V and 2 bases for J; bases not matched to a gene: 11. Germline assignment: CDR1 DFQATT and CDR2 SNEGSKA (reference sequence). The CDR3 has 15 amino acids.

This chain links TRBV7-8 with TRBJ2-1, with 10 bases lining up with TRBD2. This CDR3 contains 15 residues. Trimming at V came to 0 bases and at J to 9 bases, leaving 5 bases not matched to a gene. Germline V gene lookup returns CDR1 SGHVS and CDR2 FQNEAQ. CDR3 sequence (DNA): TGTGCCAGCAGCTTAGCTCTAGCGGGAGTGCCTGAGCAGTTCTTC. Amino acids: CASSLALAGVPEQFF.

This chain uses TRBV6-1 with TRBJ2-5, with D possibly matching TRBD2 (5 bases). The CDR3 consists of 12 residues. Germline V lookup: CDR1 MNHNS, CDR2 SASEGT. The CDR3 reads CATKGDSGTQYF. CDR3 bases: TGTGCGACGAAGGGAGATTCGGGGACCCAGTACTTC.

This clonotype has ten or more counts. The germline gene is not matched at one end of the junction; a read error may be the cause. V gene TRBV7-9 combines with J gene TRBJ2-1, with unresolved D. The germline CDR1 and CDR2 sequences are SEHNR and FQNEAQ (reference sequence). CDR3 length: 12 amino acids. The CDR3 reads CASSLGPGEQFF. The CDR3 region has the DNA TGTGCCAGCAGTTTAGGCCCGGGTGAGCAGTTCTTC.

The chain carries TRBV5-1 and TRBJ2-6; TRBD2 might be the D (6 bases). The CDR3 has 17 residues. CDR1 is SGHRS, CDR2 YFSETQ, per germline. Deletions cut 5 bases from V and 0 bases from J, with 15 bases between. This chain's CDR3 is CASSAGTQSSGANVLTF. The DNA for the CDR3 is TGCGCCAGCAGTGCCGGGACTCAAAGCTCTGGGGCCAACGTCCTGACTTTC. Complete variable domain (other parts from reference TRBV5-1 and TRBJ2-6): KAGVTQTPRYLIKTRGQQVTLSCSPISGHRSVSWYQQTPGQGLQFLFEYFSETQRNKGNFPGRFSGRQFSNSRSEMNVSTLELGDSALYLCASSAGTQSSGANVLTFGAGSRLTVL.

The V and J genes are TRBV7-9 and TRBJ2-3; TRBD2 aligns across 8 bases. With V trimmed by 3 bases and J by 5 bases, 10 bases remained unmatched. The CDR3 extends over 16 amino acids. Germline values: CDR1 SEHNR, CDR2 FQNEAQ (reference sequence). The CDR3 reads CASSFGLGLARDTQYF. In DNA form, the CDR3 reads TGTGCCAGCAGCTTTGGTCTAGGACTAGCCAGAGATACGCAGTATTTT.

In its sample, this clonotype was seen a few times. The chain couples TRBV24-1 to TRBJ2-7; perhaps D is TRBD1 or TRBD2 (6 bases each). V was cut by 3 bases and J by 12 bases, with 20 bases left in between. From germline, CDR1 is KGHDR and CDR2 SFDVKD. CDR3 size: 14 residues. The CDR3, as DNA: TGTGCCACCAGTGATGGGGGGCCAGCTGACCCGCGGTACTTC. Translated: CATSDGGPADPRYF.

The chain is built from TRBV4-3 and TRBJ1-5; D is uncertain. V was clipped by 3 bases and J by 6 bases, with 15 bases between them. The V gene's germline CDR1 is LGHNA and CDR2 YSLEER. This CDR3 has 15 amino acids. This chain's CDR3 is CASSQDFTEGQPQHF. The CDR3 DNA reads as TGCGCCAGCAGCCAGGATTTTACGGAGGGTCAGCCCCAGCATTTT.

The table lists this clonotype with a few counts. This chain links TRBV12-3 or TRBV12-4 with TRBJ2-7; D is uncertain. Trimming took off 6 bases at V and 2 bases at J, with 14 bases between the two ends. The CDR3 is 14 amino acids. The CDR3 spells CASSLVRMPYEQYF. The CDR3 region has the DNA TGTGCCAGCAGCCTGGTTAGGATGCCCTACGAGCAGTACTTC.

This clonotype was picked up a small number of times. The rearrangement joins TRBV28 to TRBJ2-3; 8 nucleotides line up with TRBD1. The J segment lost 5 bases and the V segment lost 3 bases, leaving 7 bases of the junction unmatched. CDR3 size: 15 residues. Germline assignment: CDR1 MDHEN and CDR2 SYDVKM. The CDR3 reads CASSFDRGDEDTQYF. CDR3 nucleotides: TGTGCCAGCAGTTTCGACAGGGGCGATGAAGATACGCAGTATTTT.

The chain has TRBV7-2 and TRBJ2-7; D is uncertain. Germline CDR1 is SGHTA and CDR2 is FQGNSA. With 5 bases removed from V and 3 bases from J, the gap between germline ends came to 11 bases. The CDR3 loop spans 13 amino acids. As DNA, the CDR3 is TGTGCCAGCAGCCGGGCTTACCTCTACGAGCAGTACTTC. This gives the protein CASSRAYLYEQYF.

V gene TRBV10-2 combines with J gene TRBJ2-3; no definite D call. Per the germline V gene, CDR1 is WSHSY and CDR2 is SAAADI. V was clipped by 3 bases and J by 4 bases, with 11 bases between them. There are 14 residues in the CDR3. The CDR3 here is CASSESARSDTQYF. The CDR3 DNA reads TGCGCCAGCAGTGAATCGGCGAGGTCAGATACGCAGTATTTT.

This clonotype was counted ten times or more. The chain recombines TRBV2 with TRBJ2-5, with a weak D call TRBD2 (6 bases). The V gene lost 6 bases and the J gene lost 5 bases, with 10 bases spanning the gap. This CDR3 comprises 12 residues. CDR1 SNHLY and CDR2 FYNNEI come from the germline V gene. The CDR3 DNA reads TGTGCCAGCAGACTAGCTGGGGAGACCCAGTACTTC. Its translation: CASRLAGETQYF.

This clonotype was seen only a few times. V gene TRBV9 combines with J gene TRBJ1-1, with D perhaps matching TRBD1 (6 bases). This CDR3 is 15 amino acids long. Per germline, CDR1 SGDLS and CDR2 YYNGEE. Trimming stripped 0 bases from V and 0 bases from J, with 9 bases between. In DNA, the CDR3 is TGTGCCAGCAGCGTAGGGACAGATTTGAACACTGAAGCTTTCTTT. Translated, it gives CASSVGTDLNTEAFF.

On this clonotype: A read error likely explains this, since a far larger clone differs by one base. The chain employs TRBV7-9 and TRBJ2-1, with D perhaps matching TRBD1 (5 bases). CDR1 and CDR2 from the germline V gene are SEHNR and FQNEAQ (reference sequence). This CDR3 spans 11 amino acids. CDR3 loop: CAGSLGDEQFF. CDR3 DNA sequence: TGTGCCGGCAGCTTAGGGGATGAGCAGTTCTTC.

This chain links TRBV6-1 with TRBJ1-6; D not resolved. There are 15 residues in the CDR3. Trimming took 1 base from V and 9 from J, leaving 13 bases between them. Germline V CDR1 and CDR2: MNHNS, SASEGT. The CDR3 nucleotides read TGTGCCAGCAGTGAAGACATTTACCTGGGTTCACCCCTCCACTTT. Translation: CASSEDIYLGSPLHF.

The gene calls are TRBV20-1 and TRBJ2-7; 10 nucleotides align to TRBD1. The germline CDR1 and CDR2 sequences are DFQATT and SNEGSKA (reference sequence). The CDR3 consists of 15 residues. The V segment lost 6 bases and the J segment 3 bases; nucleotides outside the gene matches: 11. CDR3 coding DNA: TGCAGTGCGAGGCCCGGGACAGGGGAAATCTACGAGCAGTACTTC. Translating gives CSARPGTGEIYEQYF.

There are many counts of this clonotype. The rearrangement links TRBV4-2 to TRBJ2-3; possible D gene TRBD2, 6 bases. Germline assignment: CDR1 LGHNA and CDR2 YNFKEQ. The ends were cut back, 1 base at V and 3 bases at J, with 14 bases in the middle. The CDR3 spans 16 residues. The CDR3 loop is CASSQGVAVTTDTQYF. Here the CDR3 DNA reads TGTGCCAGCAGCCAAGGAGTAGCGGTTACTACAGATACGCAGTATTTT.

This clonotype is a singleton in its sample. The rearrangement links TRBV5-1 to TRBJ2-3, with TRBD2 identical over 9 bases. Germline assignment: CDR1 SGHRS and CDR2 YFSETQ. V lost 1 base and J lost 4; bases outside the gene matches: 4. The CDR3 runs to 15 residues. The CDR3: CASSLISGGSDTQYF. In nucleotides, the CDR3 is TGCGCCAGCAGCTTGATTAGCGGGGGTTCAGATACGCAGTATTTT.

J is TRBJ1-5 and V is TRBV5-1, with a weak D call TRBD1 (6 bases). This CDR3 contains 14 residues. Trimming took off 7 bases at V and 5 bases at J, with 16 bases between the two ends. CDR1 is SGHRS, CDR2 YFSETQ, per germline. The DNA of the CDR3 is TGCGCCAGCGCTACAGGGCCCCCGGATCAGCCCCAGCATTTT. This codes for CASATGPPDQPQHF.

This chain uses TRBV20-1 with TRBJ1-5; 7 bases fit TRBD1. The CDR3 is made up of 16 amino acids. The V gene's germline CDR1 is DFQATT and CDR2 SNEGSKA (reference sequence). J gave up 0 bases and V 6 bases, and 11 bases lay outside the gene matches. CDR3 loop: CSARPAGGHSNQPQHF. The CDR3, as DNA: TGCAGTGCAAGACCGGCAGGGGGGCATAGCAATCAGCCCCAGCATTTT.